A single sample is the source of the 14 T cell receptor beta chains below, sequenced in a study of cytomegalovirus exposure and HLA in healthy donors. The PCR made use of 60 Vbeta and 13 Jbeta primers. Generated by immunoSEQ multiplex PCR, the TCRdb table keeps only in-frame clones and is missing some. The sample contains about 170,000 clones, approximately 80% of which appear only once. Sequencing was carried out using PBMCs. These receptors came from a woman aged 45-60 years in good health and CMV-seronegative.

The sample holds a few counts of this clone. The rearrangement links TRBV4-3 to TRBJ2-2; 9 bases are shared with TRBD1. V shed 2 bases, J shed 7 bases, and the junction held 8 bases outside the gene matches. This CDR3 is built from 16 residues. Germline V CDR1 and CDR2: LGHNA, YSLEER. The CDR3, as DNA: TGCGCCAGCAGCCAACTTGGGACAGGGTTGGGCGGGGAGCTGTTTTTT. Its protein product is CASSQLGTGLGGELFF.

This chain joins TRBV7-2 and TRBJ1-6; no firm D call. V was pared by 6 bases and J by 6 bases, with 6 bases between. In germline, CDR1 is SGHTA, CDR2 FQGNSA. This CDR3 is 12 amino acids long. The CDR3 nucleotides are TGTGCCAGCAGGCGGCCTAATTCACCCCTCCACTTT. This encodes CASRRPNSPLHF. The whole variable domain, filled in from reference TRBV7-2 and TRBJ1-6, reads GAGVSQSPSNKVTEKGKDVELRCDPISGHTALYWYRQSLGQGLEFLIYFQGNSAPDKSGLPSDRFSAERTGGSVSTLTIQRTQQEDSAVYLCASRRPNSPLHFGNGTRLTVT.

J is TRBJ1-1 and V is TRBV19, with 8 bases matching TRBD1. In germline, CDR1 is LNHDA, CDR2 SQIVND (reference sequence). V was clipped by 7 bases and J by 7 bases; unmatched bases: 17. The CDR3 runs to 16 residues. CDR3 region: CASTSNGAGGRDEAFF. DNA of the CDR3: TGTGCCAGTACCTCAAATGGGGCAGGGGGCAGGGATGAAGCTTTCTTT. The full variable domain, rest sourced from reference TRBV19 and TRBJ1-1, is DGGITQSPKYLFRKEGQNVTLSCEQNLNHDAMYWYRQDPGQGLRLIYYSQIVNDFQKGDIAEGYSVSREKKESFPLTVTSAQKNPTAFYLCASTSNGAGGRDEAFFGQGTRLTVV.

The chain recombines TRBV27 with TRBJ1-2; possible D gene TRBD1, 5 bases. Trimming took 3 bases from V and 3 from J, leaving 17 bases between them. The germline V gene has CDR1 MNHEY and CDR2 SMNVEV (reference sequence). This CDR3 comprises 16 residues. Here the CDR3 reads CASSFIGGGEHYGYTF. The CDR3 DNA reads as TGTGCCAGCAGTTTTATCGGGGGGGGAGAACACTATGGCTACACCTTC.

CDR3 residues: CASNGRTSGNDEQYF. The CDR3 region has the DNA TGTGCCAGTAATGGAAGGACTAGCGGGAATGACGAGCAGTACTTC. The chain links TRBV19 to TRBJ2-7, with 12 bases lining up with TRBD2. CDR1 LNHDA and CDR2 SQIVND come from the germline V gene (reference sequence). This CDR3 has 15 residues. V shed 7 bases, J shed 5 bases, and the junction held 9 bases outside the gene matches.

This clone was recorded once. CDR3 amino acids: CASSGERGTGDTGELFF. The CDR3 nucleotides read TGTGCCAGCAGTGGCGAGAGGGGTACAGGGGACACCGGGGAGCTGTTTTTT. This chain joins TRBV21-1 and TRBJ2-2; TRBD1 is the table's D call, not checked against the DNA. TRBV21-1 represents a pseudogene. The CDR3 contains 17 residues.

This clone came up once. The same CDR3 arises from other DNA sequences in this sample as well. The chain employs TRBV6-5 and TRBJ1-1; perhaps TRBD1 as D (5 bases). Germline CDR1 is MNHEY and CDR2 is SVGAGI. V lost 0 bases to trimming and J lost 0 bases, with 8 bases between them. The CDR3 has 15 residues. The CDR3 nucleotides are TGTGCCAGCAGTTACTCGGGGGGAGTGAACACTGAAGCTTTCTTT. It is translated as CASSYSGGVNTEAFF.

This chain joins TRBV28 and TRBJ1-1; D is uncertain. This CDR3 is built from 14 residues. CDR1 and CDR2 from the germline V gene are MDHEN and SYDVKM. V lost 2 bases, J lost 1 base, and 8 bases lay in between. CDR3 bases: TGTGCCAGCAGTTTAACCGGGAGGAACACTGAAGCTTTCTTT. This translates into CASSLTGRNTEAFF.

The rearrangement links TRBV19 to TRBJ2-7; 9 nucleotides line up with TRBD1. Germline CDR1 reads LNHDA; CDR2 reads SQIVND (reference sequence). The trim removed 6 bases at V and 7 bases at J, leaving 16 bases unmatched. The CDR3 has 16 residues. CDR3 amino acids: CASRPGQGVGPREQYF. The DNA of the CDR3 is TGTGCCAGTAGGCCGGGACAGGGAGTCGGTCCGCGGGAGCAGTACTTC.

The chain has TRBV19 and TRBJ2-5; 10 positions match TRBD1. CDR1 is LNHDA and CDR2 is SQIVND in the germline V gene (reference sequence). There are 15 residues in the CDR3. With 4 bases clipped from V and 4 bases from J, the junction kept 6 bases outside the gene matches. In nucleotides, the CDR3 is TGTGCCAGTAGTACCAGACAGGGGGCGGGAGAGACCCAGTACTTC. It is translated as CASSTRQGAGETQYF. Supplemented by reference TRBV19 and TRBJ2-5, the full variable domain reads DGGITQSPKYLFRKEGQNVTLSCEQNLNHDAMYWYRQDPGQGLRLIYYSQIVNDFQKGDIAEGYSVSREKKESFPLTVTSAQKNPTAFYLCASSTRQGAGETQYFGPGTRLLVL.

Here the CDR3 DNA reads TGTGCCAGCAGCTTAGTAACGTGGACTCGCTACGAGCAGTACTTC. Translation gives CASSLVTWTRYEQYF. The chain joins TRBV7-8 to TRBJ2-7; a possible D gene is TRBD2 (5 bases). Germline loops: CDR1 SGHVS, CDR2 FQNEAQ. Trimming stripped 1 base from V and 3 bases from J, with 13 bases between. The CDR3 has 15 amino acids.

This clone appeared once. This CDR3 reads CASSYSVREQGAGANVLTF. In nucleotides, the CDR3 is TGTGCCAGCAGTTACTCGGTTCGAGAACAGGGGGCTGGGGCCAACGTCCTGACTTTC. This chain connects TRBV28 to TRBJ2-6; 8 bases agree with TRBD1. The CDR3 runs to 19 residues. Germline CDR1 and CDR2: MDHEN and SYDVKM. J lost 2 bases, V lost 4 bases, and 13 bases had no gene match.

This clone was seen a single time. The gene calls are TRBV5-8 and TRBJ2-7, with 9 bases that match TRBD1. J gave up 2 bases and V 6 bases, and 9 bases lay outside the gene matches. Germline CDR1 is SGHTS and CDR2 is YDEGEE. This CDR3 spans 15 amino acids. CDR3 amino acids: CASTRQGEGAYEQYF. The CDR3 coding sequence is TGTGCCAGCACCCGACAGGGGGAAGGGGCCTACGAGCAGTACTTC.

This clone was recorded a few times. The chain is built from TRBV14 and TRBJ1-2; 9 bases agree with TRBD1. Germline CDR1 reads SGHDN; CDR2 reads FVKESK. The J segment lost 12 bases and the V segment lost 4 bases, leaving 6 bases of the junction unmatched. The CDR3 runs to 12 residues. The CDR3 DNA is TGTGCCAGCAGCCCGACAGGGGGGGCGAACACCTTC. Encoded protein: CASSPTGGANTF.